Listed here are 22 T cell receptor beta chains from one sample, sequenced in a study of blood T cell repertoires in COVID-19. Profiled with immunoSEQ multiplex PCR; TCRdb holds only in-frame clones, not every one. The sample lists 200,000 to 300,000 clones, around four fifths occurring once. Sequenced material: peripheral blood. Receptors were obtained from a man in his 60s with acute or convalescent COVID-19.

CDR3 region: CASSYPTGTIAETQYF. CDR3 DNA: TGTGCCAGCAGTTACCCGACCGGGACAATCGCAGAGACCCAGTACTTC. The genes are TRBV6-2 or TRBV6-3 and TRBJ2-5; D is possibly TRBD1 (6 bases). Germline V gene sequence: CDR1 MNHEY, CDR2 SVGEGT. V was shortened by 2 bases and J by 4 bases, with 17 bases between the two germline ends. CDR3 length equals 16 residues.

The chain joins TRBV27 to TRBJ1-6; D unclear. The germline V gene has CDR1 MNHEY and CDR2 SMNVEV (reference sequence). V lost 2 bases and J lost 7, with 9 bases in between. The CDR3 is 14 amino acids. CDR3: CASSLGGFNSPLHF. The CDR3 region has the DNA TGTGCCAGCAGTTTAGGCGGGTTCAATTCACCCCTCCACTTT.

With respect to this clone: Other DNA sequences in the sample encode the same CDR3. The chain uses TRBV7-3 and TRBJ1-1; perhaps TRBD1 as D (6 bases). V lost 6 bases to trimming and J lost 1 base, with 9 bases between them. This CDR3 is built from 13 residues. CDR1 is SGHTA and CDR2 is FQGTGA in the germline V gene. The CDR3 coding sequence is TGTGCCAGCAGTATGGACAGGAACACTGAAGCTTTCTTT. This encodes CASSMDRNTEAFF.

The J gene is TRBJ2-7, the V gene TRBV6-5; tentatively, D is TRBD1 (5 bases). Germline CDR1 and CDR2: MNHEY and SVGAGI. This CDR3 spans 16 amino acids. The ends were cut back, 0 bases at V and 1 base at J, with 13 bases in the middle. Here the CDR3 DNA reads TGTGCCAGCAGTTACTCGCCGACAGCCGCTTCCTACGAGCAGTACTTC. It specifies CASSYSPTAASYEQYF.

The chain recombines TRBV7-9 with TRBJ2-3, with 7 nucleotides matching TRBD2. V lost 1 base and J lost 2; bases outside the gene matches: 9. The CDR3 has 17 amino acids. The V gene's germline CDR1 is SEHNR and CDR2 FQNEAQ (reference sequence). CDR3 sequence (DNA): TGTGCCAGCAGCTTAGTGGGCGGGGGTGTGGACACAGATACGCAGTATTTT. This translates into CASSLVGGGVDTDTQYF.

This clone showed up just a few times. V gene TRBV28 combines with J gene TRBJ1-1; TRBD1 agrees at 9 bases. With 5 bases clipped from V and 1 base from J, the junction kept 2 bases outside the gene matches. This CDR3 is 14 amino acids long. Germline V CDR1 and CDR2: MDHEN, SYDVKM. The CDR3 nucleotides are TGTGCCAGCAGTACAGGGGGCGGGAACACTGAAGCTTTCTTT. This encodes CASSTGGGNTEAFF.

CDR3 sequence: CASSQDKQFEQYF. As DNA, the CDR3 is TGCGCCAGCAGCCAAGATAAACAGTTCGAGCAGTACTTC. V usage is TRBV4-3 and J usage is TRBJ2-7, with D unresolved. This CDR3 is built from 13 residues. The V gene lost 0 bases and the J gene lost 6 bases, with 9 bases spanning the gap. Germline loops: CDR1 LGHNA, CDR2 YSLEER.

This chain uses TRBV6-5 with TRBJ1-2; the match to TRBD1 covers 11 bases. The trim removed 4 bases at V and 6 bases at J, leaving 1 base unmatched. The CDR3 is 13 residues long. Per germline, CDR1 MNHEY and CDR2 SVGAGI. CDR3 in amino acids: CASSWGQGDGYTF. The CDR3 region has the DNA TGTGCCAGCAGTTGGGGACAGGGGGATGGCTACACCTTC.

The CDR3 sequence: CASRGSQGAEKGYTF. The CDR3 nucleotides read TGTGCCAGCCGGGGCTCACAGGGGGCTGAGAAGGGCTACACCTTC. The rearrangement joins TRBV6-5 to TRBJ1-2; 9 positions match TRBD1. The CDR3 runs to 15 residues. CDR1 is MNHEY and CDR2 is SVGAGI in the germline V gene. With 8 bases clipped from V and 8 bases from J, the junction kept 15 bases outside the gene matches.

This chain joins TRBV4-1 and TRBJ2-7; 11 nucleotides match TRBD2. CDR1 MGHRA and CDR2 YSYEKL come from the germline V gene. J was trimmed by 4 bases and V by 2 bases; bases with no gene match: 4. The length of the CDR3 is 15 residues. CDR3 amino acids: CASSQPLAGGYEQYF. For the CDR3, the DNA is TGCGCCAGCAGCCAACCGCTAGCGGGGGGATACGAGCAGTACTTC.

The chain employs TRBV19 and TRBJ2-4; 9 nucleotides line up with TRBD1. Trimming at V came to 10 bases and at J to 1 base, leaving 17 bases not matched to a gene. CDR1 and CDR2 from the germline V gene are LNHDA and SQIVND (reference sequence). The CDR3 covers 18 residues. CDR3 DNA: TGTGCCACCCTAGGGGGGACAGGGAGGGGTCTGGCCAAAAACATTCAGTACTTC. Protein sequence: CATLGGTGRGLAKNIQYF.

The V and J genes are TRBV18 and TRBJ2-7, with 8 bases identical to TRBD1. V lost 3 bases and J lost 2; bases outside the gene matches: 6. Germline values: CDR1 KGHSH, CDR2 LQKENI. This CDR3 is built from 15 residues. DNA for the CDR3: TGTGCCAGCTCACCCAAGGGACAGGCAACCTACGAGCAGTACTTC. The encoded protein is CASSPKGQATYEQYF.

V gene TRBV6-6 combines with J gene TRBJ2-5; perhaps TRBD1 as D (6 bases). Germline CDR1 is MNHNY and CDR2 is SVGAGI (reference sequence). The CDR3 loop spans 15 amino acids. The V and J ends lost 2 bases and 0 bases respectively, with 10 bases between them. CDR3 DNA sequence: TGTGCCAGCAGTTACGGTGGGGACAACCAAGAGACCCAGTACTTC. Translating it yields CASSYGGDNQETQYF.

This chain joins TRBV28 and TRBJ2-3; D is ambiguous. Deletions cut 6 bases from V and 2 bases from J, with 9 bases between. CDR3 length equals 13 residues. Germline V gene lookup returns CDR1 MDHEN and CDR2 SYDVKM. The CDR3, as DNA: TGTGCCAGCAGGCAGCAGGTCACAGATACGCAGTATTTT. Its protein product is CASRQQVTDTQYF.

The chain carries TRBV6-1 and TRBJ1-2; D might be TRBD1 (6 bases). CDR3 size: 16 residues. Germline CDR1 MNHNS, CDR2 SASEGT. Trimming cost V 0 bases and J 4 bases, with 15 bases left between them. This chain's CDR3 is CASSEALLGQIYGYTF. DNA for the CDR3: TGTGCCAGCAGTGAAGCGCTTCTAGGACAGATCTATGGCTACACCTTC.

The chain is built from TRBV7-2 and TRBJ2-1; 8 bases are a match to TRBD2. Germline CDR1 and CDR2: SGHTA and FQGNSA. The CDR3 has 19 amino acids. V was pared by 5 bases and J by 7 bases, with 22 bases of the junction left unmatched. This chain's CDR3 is CASSQRPRGTGTRRNEQFF. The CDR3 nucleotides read TGTGCCAGCAGCCAACGACCGAGGGGGACCGGGACTAGAAGGAATGAGCAGTTCTTC.

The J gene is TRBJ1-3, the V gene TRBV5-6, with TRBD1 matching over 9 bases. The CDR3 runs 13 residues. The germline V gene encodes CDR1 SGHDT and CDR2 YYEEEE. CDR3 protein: CATGQGYGNTIYF. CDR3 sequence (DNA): TGTGCAACGGGACAGGGTTATGGAAACACCATATATTTT.

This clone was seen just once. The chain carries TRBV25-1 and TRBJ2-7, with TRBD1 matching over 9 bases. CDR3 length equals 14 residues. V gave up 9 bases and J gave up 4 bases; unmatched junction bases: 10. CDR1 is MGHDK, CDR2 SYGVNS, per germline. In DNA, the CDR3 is TGTGCCAGGTTGGGACAGGGTGCAAGTTACGAGCAGTACTTC. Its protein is CARLGQGASYEQYF.

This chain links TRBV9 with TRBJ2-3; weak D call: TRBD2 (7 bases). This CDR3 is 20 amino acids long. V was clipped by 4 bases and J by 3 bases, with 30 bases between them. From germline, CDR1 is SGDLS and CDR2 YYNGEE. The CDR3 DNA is TGTGCCAGCAGCCCCTTATCAAATTGGCGGGGGCCCCGGGGGACAGATACGCAGTATTTT. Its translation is CASSPLSNWRGPRGTDTQYF.

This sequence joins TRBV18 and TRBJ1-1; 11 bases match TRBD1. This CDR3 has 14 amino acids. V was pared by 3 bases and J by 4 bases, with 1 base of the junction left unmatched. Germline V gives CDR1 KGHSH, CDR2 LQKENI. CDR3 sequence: CASSPGTGGTEAFF. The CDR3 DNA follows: TGTGCCAGCTCACCGGGGACAGGGGGCACTGAAGCTTTCTTT.

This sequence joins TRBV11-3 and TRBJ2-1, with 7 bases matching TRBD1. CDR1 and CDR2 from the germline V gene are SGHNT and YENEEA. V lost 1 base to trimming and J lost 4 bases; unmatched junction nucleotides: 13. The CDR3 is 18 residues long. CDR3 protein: CASSLGSSGDSIYNEQFF. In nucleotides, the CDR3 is TGTGCCAGCAGCTTAGGGTCCAGTGGGGACAGTATATACAATGAGCAGTTCTTC.

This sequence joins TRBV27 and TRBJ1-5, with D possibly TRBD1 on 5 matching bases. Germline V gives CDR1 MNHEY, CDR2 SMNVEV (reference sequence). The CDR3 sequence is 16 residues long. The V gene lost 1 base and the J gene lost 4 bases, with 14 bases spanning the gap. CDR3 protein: CASSLWGVSANQPQHF. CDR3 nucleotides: TGTGCCAGCAGTTTATGGGGGGTCAGCGCTAATCAGCCCCAGCATTTT.